The present T cell receptor beta chain was sequenced within a study of vaccination and CD4 T cells after COVID-19. On the study more broadly: Each of the control cultures got a CEFX pool, an HIV-1 Nef pool, or no peptide. Study results and limitations: Nearly all convalescent vaccine-specific clones, 304 of 307, recognized only SARS-CoV-2 spike.

Researchers used the Oncomine TCR Beta short-read assay to sequence DNA from cultured CD4+ T cells. From cultured CD4+ T cells, genomic DNA was extracted. Using its own MiXCR run on the PCR reads, TCRdb lists one record per CDR3 protein. There are some 9,200 distinct CDR3 sequences in the sample; less than 45% occur only once, and around 11% lies in the top ten. As for treatment: roughly 10-day PBMC culture with coronavirus spike peptide pools or control peptides (ViraFEST assay). The collection of CD4+ T cells from the unexposed donor took place before the COVID-19 pandemic (2011-2018). In this sample, this clonotype turned up a few times. Its cognate antigen is unknown. Trimming removed 5 bases at V and 2 bases at J, with 7 bases between. The CDR3 length is 12 residues. Germline V gene data show CDR1 as MNHEY and CDR2 as SVGEGT.

V is TRBV6-2 or TRBV6-3 and J is TRBJ2-7; unclear D gene. Sample: CD4+ T cells from blood, cultured in vitro. The receptor's source is a human donor in good health. CDR3 sequence reads: CASSSTAYEQYF. CDR3 DNA sequence: TGTGCCAGCAGTAGCACAGCCTACGAGCAGTACTTC.